The T cell receptor beta chain described here comes from a study of cytomegalovirus exposure and HLA in healthy donors. The length of the CDR3 is 16 residues. Deletions cut 5 bases from V and 0 bases from J, with 14 bases between. CDR1 is SGHTA, CDR2 FQGNSA, per germline. It was with 60 Vbeta and 13 Jbeta primers that the PCR ran. The data were produced by immunoSEQ multiplex PCR, yet TCRdb's version contains in-frame clones alone and is incomplete. The data contain about 160,000 clones, around 84% of them singletons. This clonotype was sampled from a man younger than 35 in good health and CMV-seronegative. Sequenced: PBMCs. The gene calls are TRBV7-2 and TRBJ1-5; D may be TRBD1 (5 bases). Here the CDR3 DNA reads TGTGCCAGCAGCCCACGGCAGGGAAATAGCAATCAGCCCCAGCATTTT. Protein product: CASSPRQGNSNQPQHF.